This T cell receptor beta chain originates from a study of blood T cell repertoires in COVID-19. Study-level background: Sample material is recorded as cDNA or gDNA derived from T cells, B-cell-depleted T cells, or PBMCs.

Seattle participants joined during active infection and were tracked over time. The CDR3 has 12 residues. Germline V lookup: CDR1 SEHNR, CDR2 FQNEAQ (reference sequence). Concerning this clone: At one of its ends the junction is not consistent with the germline gene, which may arise from a read error.

Authors' data handling: Amplifying reference gene primers gave estimates of nucleated cell counts. Sequencing was performed with immunoSEQ multiplex PCR; in TCRdb, only in-frame clones are kept and a portion is missing. V, J and clone size were drawn from that table, and D and trimming were deduced from the DNA. The data show 120,000 to 150,000 clones, 88% seen once. The sample consisted of peripheral blood. The sequence was collected from a human donor with COVID-19, enrolled during active disease. The donor label of this sample is uncertain. This chain connects TRBV7-9 to TRBJ2-7; D may be TRBD1 (6 bases). CDR3 in DNA: TGTGCCAGCAGGTTAGGGACAAACGAGCAGTACTTC. Translating gives CASRLGTNEQYF.